Presented here are 30 T cell receptor beta chains from one specimen sequenced in a study of blood T cell repertoires in COVID-19. Repertoires were generated with immunoSEQ multiplex PCR, while TCRdb's copy carries only in-frame clones and drops some. The profile shows more than 250,000 clones, around 87% of them singletons. The sequenced sample consisted of PBMCs or T cells enriched from blood (not recorded which). The source of these receptors is a woman aged 25 to 39 who had recovered from COVID-19.

The CDR3 here is CASIELGQGLTNTGELFF. The CDR3 DNA sequence: TGTGCCAGCATCGAACTCGGACAGGGCCTCACGAACACCGGGGAGCTGTTTTTT. The J gene is TRBJ2-2, the V gene TRBV7-9; 8 positions agree with TRBD1. The CDR3 is 18 amino acids. The germline gives CDR1 SEHNR, CDR2 FQNEAQ (reference sequence). Trimming at V came to 7 bases and at J to 0 bases, leaving 13 bases not matched to a gene.

This rearrangement joins TRBV16 to TRBJ1-1, with 8 nucleotides matching TRBD1. The CDR3 runs to 15 residues. CDR1 is KGHSY, CDR2 FQNENV, per germline. Unmatched junction bases numbered 11, after V lost 5 bases and J lost 6 bases. DNA for the CDR3: TGTGCCAGCAGCTTGATACCCGGACAGGGTTCTGAAGCTTTCTTT. Translation: CASSLIPGQGSEAFF.

V and J are TRBV6-5 and TRBJ1-2; 7 bases are a match to TRBD1. The germline CDR1 and CDR2 sequences are MNHEY and SVGAGI. Trimming took 3 bases from V and 2 from J; bases not matched to a gene: 9. The CDR3 has 16 residues. In DNA, the CDR3 is TGTGCCAGCAGTTATGGATACAGGGGTACAAACTATGGCTACACCTTC. This translates into CASSYGYRGTNYGYTF.

The rearrangement uses TRBV7-2 and TRBJ1-4, with 10 bases lining up with TRBD1. The CDR3 runs 16 residues. Looked up from germline, CDR1 is SGHTA and CDR2 is FQGNSA. V shed 4 bases, J shed 6 bases, and the junction held 8 bases outside the gene matches. CDR3 sequence (DNA): TGTGCCAGCAGCTCCTCGGGGACAGGGGATTATGAAAAACTGTTTTTT. Its protein product is CASSSSGTGDYEKLFF.

This clone was seen a handful of times. The chain couples TRBV15 to TRBJ2-1; TRBD1 agrees at 11 bases. Germline V lookup: CDR1 LNHNV, CDR2 YYDKDF (reference sequence). The CDR3 loop spans 17 amino acids. V lost 3 bases, J lost 4 bases, and 8 bases stayed unmatched. In DNA, the CDR3 is TGTGCCACCAGCAGCTCCGGGACAGGGGGTTTTTACAATGAGCAGTTCTTC. This encodes CATSSSGTGGFYNEQFF.

The gene calls are TRBV28 and TRBJ1-1, with D unclear. V was trimmed by 8 bases and J by 5 bases, leaving 12 bases between them. CDR1 and CDR2 from the germline V gene are MDHEN and SYDVKM. The CDR3 covers 12 residues. CDR3 nucleotides: TGTGCCAGCGAGAGGGTGGGAACTGAAGCTTTCTTT. Its protein is CASERVGTEAFF.

The V gene is TRBV6-1, the J gene TRBJ1-6; 7 nucleotides align to TRBD1. Germline V lookup: CDR1 MNHNS, CDR2 SASEGT. The junction had 10 bases not matched to a gene; V was cut back by 1 base and J by 10 bases. The CDR3 sequence is 16 residues long. For the CDR3, the DNA is TGTGCCAGCAGTGAAGTCCCAGACACAGGGGTCTCACCCCTCCACTTT. Translation gives CASSEVPDTGVSPLHF.

This chain uses TRBV19 with TRBJ1-1, with D uncertain. CDR1 is LNHDA, CDR2 SQIVND, per germline (reference sequence). V gave up 11 bases and J gave up 6 bases, with 13 bases separating them. CDR3 length equals 11 residues. CDR3 sequence reads: CAEGCGAEAFF. For the CDR3, the DNA is TGTGCCGAAGGATGCGGAGCTGAAGCTTTCTTT.

The rearrangement uses TRBV6-6 and TRBJ1-2, with D perhaps matching TRBD1 (6 bases). The germline V and J ends were trimmed by 0 bases and 4 bases, with 12 bases remaining between them. The CDR3 runs 15 residues. From germline, CDR1 is MNHNY and CDR2 SVGAGI (reference sequence). The CDR3 sequence is CASSYSAGQSYGYTF. DNA for the CDR3: TGTGCCAGCAGTTACTCGGCCGGACAGAGCTATGGCTACACCTTC.

The chain employs TRBV5-4 and TRBJ2-6; D call uncertain. This CDR3 spans 14 amino acids. V was trimmed by 4 bases and J by 0 bases, leaving 5 bases between them. CDR1 is SGHNT, CDR2 YYREEE, per germline (reference sequence). In DNA form, the CDR3 reads TGTGCCAGCAGCCAGGACTCTGGGGCCAACGTCCTGACTTTC. This gives the protein CASSQDSGANVLTF.

This sequence joins TRBV6-5 and TRBJ1-2; D might be TRBD1 (6 bases). The CDR3 loop spans 13 amino acids. Germline V lookup: CDR1 MNHEY, CDR2 SVGAGI. V shed 4 bases and J shed 7 bases, with 13 bases lying between them. The CDR3 DNA reads TGTGCCAGCAGTTCACGCAGGGGTTCTGGCTACACCTTC. Its translation: CASSSRRGSGYTF.

V is TRBV19 and J is TRBJ1-4, with D possibly matching TRBD1 (6 bases). CDR3 length equals 17 residues. V was trimmed by 3 bases and J by 4 bases, leaving 18 bases between them. Germline V gives CDR1 LNHDA, CDR2 SQIVND (reference sequence). For the CDR3, the DNA is TGTGCCAGTAGTATGTCTCCGGGGGGCTCTAGTAATGAAAAACTGTTTTTT. Translating gives CASSMSPGGSSNEKLFF.

In DNA, the CDR3 is TGTGCCAGCAGCCGGACCAGACAGGTAGCTTATGGCTACACCTTC. Its protein is CASSRTRQVAYGYTF. The chain joins TRBV7-9 to TRBJ1-2, with D perhaps TRBD1 (6 bases). The CDR3 is made up of 15 amino acids. Trimming stripped 5 bases from V and 5 bases from J, with 18 bases between. CDR1 is SEHNR and CDR2 is FQNEAQ in the germline V gene (reference sequence).

The chain is built from TRBV14 and TRBJ1-1, with D possibly TRBD1 on 5 matching bases. Germline V gene lookup returns CDR1 SGHDN and CDR2 FVKESK. V gave up 4 bases and J gave up 0 bases, with 9 bases separating them. This CDR3 is built from 14 residues. The DNA of the CDR3 is TGTGCCAGCAGCCGATTACAGGTGAACACTGAAGCTTTCTTT. This sequence encodes CASSRLQVNTEAFF.

This clone was detected once. This chain joins TRBV6-5 and TRBJ1-6; TRBD1 is a possible D gene (5 bases). The CDR3 consists of 13 residues. Trimming removed 8 bases from V and 10 bases from J, with 15 bases in between. Germline CDR1 and CDR2: MNHEY and SVGAGI. CDR3 loop: CASASRAPSPLHF. The CDR3 DNA reads TGTGCCAGCGCAAGCAGGGCCCCATCACCCCTCCACTTT.

The chain recombines TRBV30 with TRBJ2-7; 9 bases are shared with TRBD2. Germline V gene lookup returns CDR1 GTSNPN and CDR2 SVGIG (reference sequence). CDR3 length: 13 residues. V gave up 6 bases and J gave up 2 bases; unmatched junction bases: 5. The CDR3: CACRTSETYEQYF. In DNA, the CDR3 is TGTGCCTGTCGGACTAGCGAGACCTACGAGCAGTACTTC.

The rearrangement links TRBV7-2 to TRBJ1-2; D not certain. Germline-derived CDR1 and CDR2 are SGHTA and FQGNSA. Trimming cost V 2 bases and J 4 bases, with 8 bases left between them. The CDR3 is made up of 13 amino acids. The CDR3 region has the DNA TGTGCCAGCAGCTTAAGCGGCGGCTATGGCTACACCTTC. Amino acids: CASSLSGGYGYTF.

The rearrangement links TRBV2 to TRBJ2-7; D possibly corresponds to TRBD2 (6 bases). Germline V gives CDR1 SNHLY, CDR2 FYNNEI. CDR3 length: 16 residues. The V end was cut by 8 bases, the J end by 0 bases, with 20 bases between. The CDR3 nucleotides are TGTGCCAGCGCTAGAGGGAGGTATAGGAGCTCCTACGAGCAGTACTTC. It codes for CASARGRYRSSYEQYF.

This chain links TRBV7-9 with TRBJ2-7, with unresolved D. There are 14 residues in the CDR3. V lost 3 bases to trimming and J lost 0 bases, with 9 bases between them. Germline-derived CDR1 and CDR2 are SEHNR and FQNEAQ (reference sequence). CDR3 protein: CASSFAGPSYEQYF. The CDR3 coding sequence is TGTGCCAGCAGCTTCGCAGGCCCCTCCTACGAGCAGTACTTC.

This chain joins TRBV9 and TRBJ2-3; TRBD2 matches 9 bases. The CDR3 runs 16 residues. Germline lookup yields CDR1 SGDLS and CDR2 YYNGEE. The J segment lost 6 bases and the V segment lost 4 bases, leaving 12 bases of the junction unmatched. For the CDR3, the DNA is TGTGCCAGCAGCCCCCGCGGGAGGGGGGCCATGGATACGCAGTATTTT. It codes for CASSPRGRGAMDTQYF.

This sequence joins TRBV4-1 and TRBJ1-2, with 10 bases identical to TRBD1. The germline CDR1 and CDR2 sequences are MGHRA and YSYEKL. The junction had 5 bases not matched to a gene; V was cut back by 0 bases and J by 1 base. The CDR3 contains 17 residues. The CDR3 coding sequence is TGCGCCAGCAGCCAAGATAGCCGGACAGGGGGTAACTATGGCTACACCTTC. Its protein product is CASSQDSRTGGNYGYTF.

The genes are TRBV12-3 or TRBV12-4 and TRBJ2-3, with 8 bases aligning to TRBD2. The ends lost 2 bases at V and 14 bases at J; junction bases unmatched: 9. This CDR3 region has 13 residues. DNA of the CDR3: TGTGCCAGCAGTTTAACAGGAGCTAGCGGGCGGTATTTT. Translating it yields CASSLTGASGRYF.

The J gene is TRBJ1-5, the V gene TRBV7-9; D not certain. Deletions cut 5 bases from V and 5 bases from J, with 7 bases between. This CDR3 region has 12 residues. Per germline, CDR1 SEHNR and CDR2 FQNEAQ (reference sequence). CDR3 in amino acids: CASSAGDQPQHF. CDR3 nucleotides: TGTGCCAGCAGCGCCGGAGATCAGCCCCAGCATTTT. Full variable domain (missing parts from reference TRBV7-9 and TRBJ1-5): DTGVSQNPRHKITKRGQNVTFRCDPISEHNRLYWYRQTLGQGPEFLTYFQNEAQLEKSRLLSDRFSAERPKGSFSTLEIQRTEQGDSAMYLCASSAGDQPQHFGDGTRLSIL.

V gene TRBV4-1 combines with J gene TRBJ2-5; weak D call: TRBD2 (5 bases). The CDR3 runs 14 residues. Trimming took off 4 bases at V and 5 bases at J, with 14 bases between the two ends. Germline V CDR1 and CDR2: MGHRA, YSYEKL. Here the CDR3 reads CASSPREGLETQYF. The CDR3 coding sequence is TGCGCCAGCAGCCCGCGTGAGGGATTGGAGACCCAGTACTTC.

This clone was recorded once. V is TRBV20-1 and J is TRBJ2-7; D not resolved. Between the trimmed V and J ends, which lost 1 base and 4 bases, there was a span of 5 bases. The germline V gene has CDR1 DFQATT and CDR2 SNEGSKA (reference sequence). This CDR3 contains 11 residues. The CDR3 region has the DNA TGCAGTGCTAGAGGGGCTTACGAGCAGTACTTC. It is translated as CSARGAYEQYF.

This clone appeared a few times. The V and J genes are TRBV4-3 and TRBJ2-7, with 8 bases matching TRBD1. The V gene end was trimmed by 2 bases and the J gene end by 4 bases; junction bases not matched to a gene: 16. The CDR3 loop spans 18 amino acids. Germline lookup yields CDR1 LGHNA and CDR2 YSLEER. The DNA for the CDR3 is TGCGCCAGCAGCCAATATCATATTGCACAGGGGGATGGTTACGAGCAGTACTTC. Its translation: CASSQYHIAQGDGYEQYF.

The chain links TRBV23-1 to TRBJ1-2, with 10 nucleotides matching TRBD1. TRBV23-1 is assigned to the ORF class and has an uncertain function. Losses at the gene ends were 4 bases for V and 7 bases for J; bases not matched to a gene: 0. The CDR3 runs 12 residues. The CDR3 sequence: CASSRDRGGYTF. The CDR3 DNA follows: TGCGCCAGCAGTCGGGACAGGGGTGGCTACACCTTC.

V and J are TRBV19 and TRBJ1-6, with TRBD1 matching over 10 bases. The CDR3 has 15 amino acids. Germline trimming cut 4 bases from V and 7 bases from J; bases unmatched to any gene: 4. Germline assignment: CDR1 LNHDA and CDR2 SQIVND (reference sequence). For the CDR3, the DNA is TGTGCCAGTAGTACCATGGGACAGGGGAATTCACCCCTCCACTTT. Translation gives CASSTMGQGNSPLHF.

The V gene is TRBV2, the J gene TRBJ1-2, with D uncertain. V lost 5 bases and J lost 7, with 11 bases in between. CDR3 length: 12 amino acids. Germline assignment: CDR1 SNHLY and CDR2 FYNNEI. The CDR3 DNA reads as TGTGCCAGCAGTAAGCTAACGGGTGGCTACACCTTC. Amino acid sequence: CASSKLTGGYTF.

About this clone: In the same sample, other DNA sequences code for this CDR3. The chain is built from TRBV24-1 and TRBJ1-3; possibly TRBD1 for D (6 bases). Germline V CDR1 and CDR2: KGHDR, SFDVKD. Between the trimmed V and J ends, which lost 4 bases and 1 base, there was a span of 10 bases. The CDR3 has 15 amino acids. Here the CDR3 DNA reads TGTGCCACCAGTGACAGTAGGGGGTCTGGAAACACCATATATTTT. Protein sequence: CATSDSRGSGNTIYF.